What follows are 20 T cell receptor beta chains derived from one specimen sequenced in a study of OX40 agonist ivuxolimab in advanced cancers. Libraries were prepared by immunoSEQ multiplex PCR; TCRdb keeps only in-frame clonotypes and omits some of them. The profile shows about 82,000 clones, over 65% of them singletons. The material sequenced was CD4+ or CD8+ T cells sorted from blood, taken in a trial of the OX40 agonist ivuxolimab. The receptor set was obtained from an adult with an advanced solid tumor such as melanoma, head and neck, liver or kidney cancer.

The CDR3 DNA follows: TGTGCCAGCTCACCCGGGACAGGGGCTTCTAACTATGGCTACACCTTC. This codes for CASSPGTGASNYGYTF. V is TRBV18 and J is TRBJ1-2; TRBD1 matches 10 bases. V was clipped by 3 bases and J by 0 bases; unmatched bases: 4. The CDR3 loop spans 16 amino acids. Germline V gene sequence: CDR1 KGHSH, CDR2 LQKENI.

The chain carries TRBV11-2 and TRBJ2-1; 7 nucleotides line up with TRBD2. Losses at the gene ends were 5 bases for V and 9 bases for J; bases not matched to a gene: 4. CDR3 size: 12 residues. Per germline, CDR1 SGHAT and CDR2 FQNNGV. As DNA, the CDR3 is TGTGCCAGCAGCCCTGGGGAGGGTGAGCAGTTCTTC. As protein: CASSPGEGEQFF.

This rearrangement joins TRBV6-6 to TRBJ2-5; 7 bases line up with TRBD1. Germline V gives CDR1 MNHNY, CDR2 SVGAGI (reference sequence). Trimming removed 2 bases from V and 5 bases from J; junction bases left unmatched: 5. This CDR3 contains 14 residues. CDR3 in amino acids: CASSYPTGLETQYF. CDR3 sequence (DNA): TGTGCCAGCAGTTACCCGACAGGGTTGGAGACCCAGTACTTC.

This rearrangement joins TRBV7-2 to TRBJ1-2, with unresolved D. The germline gives CDR1 SGHTA, CDR2 FQGNSA. The CDR3 runs to 13 residues. Deletions cut 5 bases from V and 8 bases from J, with 15 bases between. The CDR3 sequence is CASSPGPSRGYTF. CDR3 nucleotides: TGTGCCAGCAGCCCCGGGCCCTCTCGGGGCTACACCTTC.

The chain couples TRBV4-1 to TRBJ1-3, with a weak D call TRBD1 (5 bases). The CDR3 has 15 amino acids. Looked up from germline, CDR1 is MGHRA and CDR2 is YSYEKL. Between the trimmed V and J ends, which lost 1 base and 4 bases, there was a span of 11 bases. The CDR3 nucleotides are TGCGCCAGCAGCCAAGGTGCAGGGTTCGGAAACACCATATATTTT. Translating it yields CASSQGAGFGNTIYF.

This chain joins TRBV30 and TRBJ1-1, with 8 bases matching TRBD1. The CDR3 contains 15 residues. After removal of 3 bases from V and 10 bases from J, the junction contained 16 bases not matched to a gene. Germline lookup yields CDR1 GTSNPN and CDR2 SVGIG (reference sequence). This CDR3 is CAWRGGPMNRGGAFF. CDR3 in DNA: TGTGCCTGGAGAGGAGGACCGATGAACAGGGGGGGAGCTTTCTTT.

The sample holds one count of this clone. The chain uses TRBV2 and TRBJ2-7, with D maybe TRBD2 (6 bases). The V gene's germline CDR1 is SNHLY and CDR2 FYNNEI. The CDR3 totals 13 residues. Trimming took 4 bases from V and 6 from J, leaving 13 bases between them. CDR3 loop: CASSGGLGREQYF. CDR3 nucleotide sequence: TGTGCCAGCAGTGGGGGACTCGGTCGCGAGCAGTACTTC.

The V and J genes are TRBV7-2 and TRBJ1-1; D may be TRBD1 (6 bases). CDR3 length equals 15 residues. V was cut by 2 bases and J by 3 bases, with 13 bases left in between. Germline assignment: CDR1 SGHTA and CDR2 FQGNSA. The CDR3 nucleotides read TGTGCCAGCAGCTTATCGGGTAGGGGGGACACTGAAGCTTTCTTT. Translation gives CASSLSGRGDTEAFF.

The chain's CDR3 is CAWSKTDSNQPQHF. In DNA, the CDR3 is TGTGCCTGGAGTAAGACAGATAGCAATCAGCCCCAGCATTTT. This sequence joins TRBV30 and TRBJ1-5; D might be TRBD1 (5 bases). CDR3 length equals 14 residues. The V gene lost 2 bases and the J gene lost 0 bases, with 8 bases spanning the gap. Germline V CDR1 and CDR2: GTSNPN, SVGIG (reference sequence).

This chain joins TRBV7-2 and TRBJ2-1, with 8 bases matching TRBD2. The germline gives CDR1 SGHTA, CDR2 FQGNSA. Losses at the gene ends were 4 bases for V and 0 bases for J; bases not matched to a gene: 2. This CDR3 has 15 amino acids. CDR3 sequence: CASSSGGSSYNEQFF. CDR3 in DNA: TGTGCCAGCAGCTCGGGGGGGAGCTCCTACAATGAGCAGTTCTTC.

Only one count was recorded for this clone. CDR3 sequence reads: CASSVSRGQGDGYTF. The CDR3 bases are TGTGCCAGCAGCGTATCCCGAGGACAGGGAGATGGCTACACCTTC. The V and J genes are TRBV9 and TRBJ1-2; TRBD1 matches at 8 bases. CDR1 is SGDLS and CDR2 is YYNGEE in the germline V gene. V shed 1 base and J 6 bases; nucleotides not matched to a gene: 8. The CDR3 extends over 15 amino acids.

The rearrangement links TRBV5-1 to TRBJ2-5; 9 bases line up with TRBD2. The CDR3 totals 16 residues. V lost 0 bases and J lost 2; bases outside the gene matches: 5. CDR1 SGHRS and CDR2 YFSETQ come from the germline V gene. The CDR3 sequence is CASSLGSSGAQETQYF. The CDR3 DNA is TGCGCCAGCAGCTTGGGGTCTAGCGGGGCGCAAGAGACCCAGTACTTC.

The chain links TRBV19 to TRBJ2-5; 8 bases agree with TRBD2. The CDR3 contains 12 residues. Germline CDR1 is LNHDA and CDR2 is SQIVND (reference sequence). The junction had 3 bases not matched to a gene; V was cut back by 7 bases and J by 5 bases. The CDR3 sequence is CASTGGGETQYF. Written as DNA, the CDR3 is TGTGCCAGTACGGGAGGGGGGGAGACCCAGTACTTC.

This clone was seen only once. J is TRBJ1-1 and V is TRBV10-3; a possible D gene is TRBD1 (5 bases). The germline gives CDR1 ENHRY, CDR2 SYGVKD. V lost 3 bases and J lost 4, with 9 bases in between. This CDR3 spans 13 amino acids. The CDR3 DNA is TGTGCCATCAGTGAAACAGGACCCACTGAAGCTTTCTTT. The encoded protein is CAISETGPTEAFF.

V gene TRBV9 combines with J gene TRBJ2-7; D is tentatively TRBD1 or TRBD2 (6 bases each). V was clipped by 3 bases and J by 9 bases, with 16 bases between them. The V gene's germline CDR1 is SGDLS and CDR2 YYNGEE. The CDR3 covers 13 residues. The CDR3 loop is CASSGFRGPAQYF. The CDR3 coding sequence is TGTGCCAGCAGCGGTTTCCGGGGGCCGGCGCAGTACTTC.

This clone occurred a few times. The chain carries TRBV5-6 and TRBJ2-3; D remains ambiguous. The V gene's germline CDR1 is SGHDT and CDR2 YYEEEE. The ends were cut back, 2 bases at V and 10 bases at J, with 14 bases in the middle. The CDR3 runs to 13 residues. CDR3 amino acids: CASSLRPRPAQYF. CDR3 in DNA: TGTGCCAGCAGCTTAAGACCTCGTCCTGCGCAGTATTTT.

This chain uses TRBV6-6 with TRBJ2-2, with D perhaps assigned TRBD1 or TRBD2 (5 bases each). The V gene lost 5 bases and the J gene lost 8 bases, with 15 bases spanning the gap. This CDR3 region has 14 residues. The germline gives CDR1 MNHNY, CDR2 SVGAGI (reference sequence). CDR3 DNA: TGTGCCAGCAGTCCGAATGGGGGTCCGGGGGAGCTGTTTTTT. This encodes CASSPNGGPGELFF.

The chain recombines TRBV4-3 with TRBJ1-4, with a possible D match to TRBD1 (6 bases). V lost 0 bases and J 4 bases, leaving 18 bases between the germline ends. The CDR3 totals 18 residues. Germline V gene data show CDR1 as LGHNA and CDR2 as YSLEER. The CDR3 bases are TGCGCCAGCAGCCAAGATCTGGGGGCGGGAGGGATTAATGAAAAACTGTTTTTT. It translates to CASSQDLGAGGINEKLFF.

The chain employs TRBV2 and TRBJ1-3; D is unresolved. V lost 0 bases and J lost 4, with 4 bases in between. CDR1 and CDR2 from the germline V gene are SNHLY and FYNNEI. The CDR3 runs 13 residues. The CDR3 loop is CASSEAQGNTIYF. DNA for the CDR3: TGTGCCAGCAGTGAAGCCCAGGGAAACACCATATATTTT. Full variable domain (rest looked up from reference TRBV2 and TRBJ1-3): EPEVTQTPSHQVTQMGQEVILRCVPISNHLYFYWYRQILGQKVEFLVSFYNNEISEKSEIFDDQFSVERPDGSNFTLKIRSTKLEDSAMYFCASSEAQGNTIYFGEGSWLTVV.

This clone was found a few times. The CDR3 DNA sequence: TGTGCCAGCAGCTTGGCCGTGTCACCTTCTAACTATGGCTACACCTTC. Translating gives CASSLAVSPSNYGYTF. The rearrangement uses TRBV5-5 and TRBJ1-2; D is ambiguous. CDR3 length: 16 residues. The V gene lost 0 bases and the J gene lost 0 bases, with 12 bases spanning the gap. Germline V lookup: CDR1 SGHKS, CDR2 YYEKEE (reference sequence).